This record concerns one T cell receptor beta chain sequence. This clonotype was seen a handful of times. The antigen this receptor binds is unknown. No quality values exist for individual bases; no much larger clone is one base distant. The data belong to a study of T-cell reconstitution after alpha-beta-depleted transplantation in children (TCRdb year 2016). Regarding the study in general: Using TCR repertoire profiling, the study followed T-cell immune reconstitution in a quantitative way in children after TCRalphabeta/CD19-depleted allogeneic hematopoietic cell transplantation.

Library creation used PCR. Sequenced using an Illumina HiSeq 2500. To normalize quantification of the TCRbeta repertoire, the TCR libraries were built with molecular barcoding that relied on unique molecular identifiers. TCRdb reworked the public reads: Q25 trimming with fastp, MiXCR clone assembly, productive beta chains retained. Duplicate CDR3 protein sequences are folded into a single record with the most common DNA and genes. The table for this sample lists 250,000 to 300,000 distinct CDR3 sequences; about a tenth of them were counted only once. Around a tenth of the sample comes from the top ten. V was cut back by 2 bases and J by 12 bases, leaving a gap of 17 bases between them. Reading from cysteine to phenylalanine, the CDR3 counts 15 amino acids. Only CDR3 DNA remains: 45 bases, in frame from the first base.

This chain joins TRBV12-3 or TRBV12-4 to TRBJ1-6; the D gene identity is not certain. The sequence was obtained from a human donor who donated a stem cell graft to a child with SCID. The sample in question was PBMCs from the stem cell graft donor, obtained from the stem cell graft. The CDR3 region reads CASSLFGVTGRPLHF. The DNA sequence reads TGTGCCAGCAGTTTATTTGGGGTGACCGGGAGACCCCTCCACTTT.